This T cell receptor beta chain originates from a study of T cells expressing NK-cell markers (dated by TCRdb to 2020 to 2022). Regarding the complete study: Three sorted T-cell subsets (CD3+CD56+NKG2C+, CD3+CD56+NKG2C- and CD3+CD56-NKG2C+) from about 8 donors had their TCR beta-chain repertoires profiled. Among the eight sequenced donors, seven were HCMV-seropositive and one was HCMV-seronegative. The study sequenced eight donors, all healthy volunteers chosen at random: three men and five women. Sequencing of the libraries produced 2 x 150 bp reads on Illumina HiSeq 2000/2500, MiSeq or NextSeq. Results and caveats for the whole study, not just this receptor: Whether the expanded NKG2C-expressing T cell clones were specific for HCMV antigens remained unclear. In roughly 6 donors, the dominant CD3+CD56+NKG2C+ clonotypes were among the top 10 CD8+ clonotypes and accounted for roughly 1.0-7.5% of CD8+ T cells. Those dominant clonotypes were again the most abundant among CD3+CD56-NKG2C+ cells in a few donors, at about 28.3-65%.

Sequencing instrument: Illumina HiSeq 2000. TCR beta cDNA libraries were prepared using 5'RACE template switching, which introduced a universal primer site and unique molecular identifiers. cDNA synthesis was primed from the TCR beta constant segment and was followed by two successive PCR amplification steps. On the authors' methods: MIGEC was used to demultiplex reads and group reads by UMI, and MiTCR was used to assemble and quantify clonotypes. Only TCR cDNA sequences supported by at least two reads were kept to exclude erroneous sequences. The tcR package was used for downstream repertoire analysis, and clonotypes were matched across fractions by CDR3 nucleotide sequence plus V segment. Antigen specificity was annotated against VDJdb with VDJmatch, allowing one amino acid substitution in CDR3. TCRdb reprocessed the raw reads; every CDR3 protein sequence is a single record, and DNA is not supplied. The V and J calls here are based on TCRdb, not the publication. This sample's clone table shows almost 450,000 distinct CDR3 sequences. Less than 7.5% of the sample goes to the ten largest clones.

In regard to this clonotype: The target of this receptor is not known.

The CDR3 runs 14 residues from the cysteine to the phenylalanine. Only the protein is on record. The germline V gene gives CDR1 as KGHDR and CDR2 as SFDVKD. To determine HCMV serostatus, a commercial ELISA kit was used to detect HCMV-specific IgG in serum. Ficoll density gradient centrifugation was used to isolate peripheral blood mononuclear cells from blood. The sequence derives from a woman aged 18 to 69 in good health. The V gene is TRBV24-1 and the J gene is TRBJ2-1; the TCRdb D gene call, TRBD2, has no DNA to confirm it. The sample was blood T cells: a sorted CD56 or NKG2C T cell subset, CD4+ or CD8+ T cells, or bulk PBMC T cells (not recorded which). The CDR3 region: CATSDAGGGNEQFF.